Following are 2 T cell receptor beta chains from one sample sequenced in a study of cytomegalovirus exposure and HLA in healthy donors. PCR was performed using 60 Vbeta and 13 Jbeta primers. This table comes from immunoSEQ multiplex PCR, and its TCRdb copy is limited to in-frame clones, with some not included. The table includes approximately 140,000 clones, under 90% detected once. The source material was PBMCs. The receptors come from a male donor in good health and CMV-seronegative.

The CDR3 nucleotides are TGCGCCAGCAGCCAAGATTGGGACAGGGGCACCGGGGAGCTGTTTTTT. As protein: CASSQDWDRGTGELFF. J is TRBJ2-2 and V is TRBV4-3; 10 nucleotides agree with TRBD1. J gave up 4 bases and V 0 bases, and 2 bases lay outside the gene matches. CDR1 LGHNA and CDR2 YSLEER come from the germline V gene. CDR3 length equals 16 residues.

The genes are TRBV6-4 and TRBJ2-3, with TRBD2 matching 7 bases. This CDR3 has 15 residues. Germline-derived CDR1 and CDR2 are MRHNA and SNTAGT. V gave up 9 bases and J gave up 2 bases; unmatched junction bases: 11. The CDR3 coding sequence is TGTGCCAGACCCCTAGCGGAGACGAACACAGATACGCAGTATTTT. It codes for CARPLAETNTDTQYF.